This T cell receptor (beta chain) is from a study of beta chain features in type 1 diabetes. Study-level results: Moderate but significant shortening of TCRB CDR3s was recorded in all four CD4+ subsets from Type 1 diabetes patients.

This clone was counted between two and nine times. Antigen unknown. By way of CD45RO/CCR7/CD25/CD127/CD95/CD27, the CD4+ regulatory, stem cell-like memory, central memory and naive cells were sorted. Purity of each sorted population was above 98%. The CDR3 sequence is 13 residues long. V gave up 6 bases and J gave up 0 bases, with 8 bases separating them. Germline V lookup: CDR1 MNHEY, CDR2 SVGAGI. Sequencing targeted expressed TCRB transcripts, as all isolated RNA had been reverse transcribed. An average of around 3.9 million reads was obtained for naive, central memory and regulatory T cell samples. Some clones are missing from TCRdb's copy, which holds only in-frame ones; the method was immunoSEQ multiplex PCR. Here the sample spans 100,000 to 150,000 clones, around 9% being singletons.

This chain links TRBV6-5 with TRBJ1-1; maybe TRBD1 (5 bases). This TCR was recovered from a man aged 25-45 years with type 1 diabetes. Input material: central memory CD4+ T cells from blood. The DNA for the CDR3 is TGTGCCAGCAGGACAGTTATGAACACTGAAGCTTTCTTT. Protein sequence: CASRTVMNTEAFF.